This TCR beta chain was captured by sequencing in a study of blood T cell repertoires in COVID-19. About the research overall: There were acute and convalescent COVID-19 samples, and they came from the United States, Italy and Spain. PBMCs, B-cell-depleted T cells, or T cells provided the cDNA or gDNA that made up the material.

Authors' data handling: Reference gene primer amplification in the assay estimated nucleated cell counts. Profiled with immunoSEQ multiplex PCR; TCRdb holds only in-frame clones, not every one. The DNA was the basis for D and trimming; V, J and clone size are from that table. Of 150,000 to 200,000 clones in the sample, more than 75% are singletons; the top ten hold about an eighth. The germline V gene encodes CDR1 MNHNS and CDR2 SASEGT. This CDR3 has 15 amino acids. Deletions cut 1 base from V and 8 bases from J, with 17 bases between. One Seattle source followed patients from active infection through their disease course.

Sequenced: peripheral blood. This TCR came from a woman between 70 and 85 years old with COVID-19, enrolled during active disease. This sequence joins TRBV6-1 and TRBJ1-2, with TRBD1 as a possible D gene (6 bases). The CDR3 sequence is CASSEGGGSVKGYTF. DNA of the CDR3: TGTGCCAGCAGTGAAGGAGGGGGTTCGGTTAAGGGCTACACCTTC.